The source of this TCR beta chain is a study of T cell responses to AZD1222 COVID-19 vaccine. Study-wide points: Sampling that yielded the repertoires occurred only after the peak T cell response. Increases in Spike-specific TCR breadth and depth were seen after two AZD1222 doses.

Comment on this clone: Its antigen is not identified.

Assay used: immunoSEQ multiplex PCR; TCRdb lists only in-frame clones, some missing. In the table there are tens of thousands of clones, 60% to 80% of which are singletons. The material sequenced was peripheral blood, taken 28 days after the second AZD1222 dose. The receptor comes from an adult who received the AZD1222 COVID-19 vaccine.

Here the CDR3 DNA reads TGTGCCAGCAGCTTGCGGGAGGTCCAATCCTACGAGCAGTACTTC. Its protein is CASSLREVQSYEQYF. J is TRBJ2-7 and V is TRBV7-9; 8 positions agree with TRBD2. Per germline, CDR1 SEHNR and CDR2 FQNEAQ (reference sequence). The CDR3 runs 15 residues. V lost 3 bases, J lost 1 base, and 5 bases stayed unmatched.